Listed below are T cell receptor beta chains from one sample, sequenced in a study of T cell responses to AZD1222 COVID-19 vaccine. Measured with immunoSEQ multiplex PCR; TCRdb has only the in-frame clones, and not every one. The sample lists approximately 64,000 clones, about 93% occurring once. The sample in question was peripheral blood, obtained 28 days after the second dose of the MenACWY control vaccine. Every receptor here comes from an adult who received the MenACWY meningococcal vaccine as a control. Each CDR3 is given with its conserved first and last residue. The D gene is left open where the match is weak.

CSAYPGQGGSDYGYTF	TRBD1	TRBV29-1	TRBJ1-2
CASSKRPGLDKRFGELFF	NA	TRBV21-1	TRBJ2-2
CASSLGRNQSPLHF	NA	TRBV28	TRBJ1-6
CASTGGNTIYF	NA	TRBV28	TRBJ1-3
CASAGPENEQFF	NA	TRBV6-5	TRBJ2-1
CASSQGGTGVYGYTF	TRBD1	TRBV3-1/TRBV3-2	TRBJ1-2
CASSENHGGQGEAFF	TRBD1	TRBV6-1	TRBJ1-1
CAIQQEGSPDEQFF	NA	TRBV10-3	TRBJ2-1
CAISSNTDESYF	NA	TRBV10-3	TRBJ2-7
CASSSDMNTEAFF	NA	TRBV11-2	TRBJ1-1
CASSSQMTGNEKLFF	NA	TRBV9	TRBJ1-4
CATTNPSGATDTQYF	TRBD2	TRBV2	TRBJ2-3
CASRPGLAGTSSYNEQFF	NA	TRBV21-1	TRBJ2-1
CASSFGAQETQYF	NA	TRBV7-3	TRBJ2-5
CASRGRGTPSYEQYF	NA	TRBV11-1	TRBJ2-7
CASSDPGEQYF	NA	TRBV10-2	TRBJ2-7
CASSVAKTETQYF	NA	TRBV9	TRBJ2-5
CASSSNNSPLHF	NA	TRBV5-4	TRBJ1-6
CASTGSREPQHF	NA	TRBV2	TRBJ1-5
CASSIYPGQVSNQPQHF	TRBD1	TRBV19	TRBJ1-5
CATSRGQSGANVLTF	NA	TRBV15	TRBJ2-6
CASRTGFHEQFF	NA	TRBV19	TRBJ2-1
CASTGRGMNGYTF	NA	TRBV6-5	TRBJ1-2
CASSLATGYEQYF	NA	TRBV7-9	TRBJ2-7
CASTADRANSPLHF	TRBD1	TRBV6-5	TRBJ1-6
CASSRDTNSPLHF	NA	TRBV7-9	TRBJ1-6
CASSLDYYNEQFF	NA	TRBV5-4	TRBJ2-1